Only a few counts were recorded for the clone carrying this TCR beta chain. Researchers took RNA transcripts and amplified TCR beta CDR3 regions from them. After a first-round RT-PCR with HTBI primers, a second-round multiplex PCR was run. TCRdb re-called the multiplex PCR reads through MiXCR, storing one row per CDR3 protein. The profile shows 300,000 to 400,000 distinct CDR3 sequences, around a sixth of them singletons. This sample is part of a study of Graves' ophthalmopathy and Graves' hyperthyroidism. Study-level information: The authors collected peripheral blood at initial diagnosis, before any treatment.

With a duration under 3 months, ophthalmopathy in the donors showed moderate-to-severe activity, CAS ≥3 and NOSPECS ≥4. In this cohort, patients with other autoimmune diseases, uncontrolled infections, pregnancy or lactation were excluded. PBMCs were isolated by Ficoll-Paque density gradient centrifugation, using roughly 10 ml of fresh peripheral blood as the starting material. The sequence came from an adult man with Graves' ophthalmopathy. Input material: peripheral blood.

CDR3 residues: CAWEIGGSQETQYF. The CDR3 nucleotides are TGTGCCTGGGAGATTGGGGGCTCCCAAGAGACCCAGTACTTC. V is TRBV30 and J is TRBJ2-5; a possible D gene is TRBD1 (6 bases). CDR3 length equals 14 residues. Trimming removed 5 bases from V and 1 base from J, with 14 bases in between. Looked up from germline, CDR1 is GTSNPN and CDR2 is SVGIG (reference sequence).